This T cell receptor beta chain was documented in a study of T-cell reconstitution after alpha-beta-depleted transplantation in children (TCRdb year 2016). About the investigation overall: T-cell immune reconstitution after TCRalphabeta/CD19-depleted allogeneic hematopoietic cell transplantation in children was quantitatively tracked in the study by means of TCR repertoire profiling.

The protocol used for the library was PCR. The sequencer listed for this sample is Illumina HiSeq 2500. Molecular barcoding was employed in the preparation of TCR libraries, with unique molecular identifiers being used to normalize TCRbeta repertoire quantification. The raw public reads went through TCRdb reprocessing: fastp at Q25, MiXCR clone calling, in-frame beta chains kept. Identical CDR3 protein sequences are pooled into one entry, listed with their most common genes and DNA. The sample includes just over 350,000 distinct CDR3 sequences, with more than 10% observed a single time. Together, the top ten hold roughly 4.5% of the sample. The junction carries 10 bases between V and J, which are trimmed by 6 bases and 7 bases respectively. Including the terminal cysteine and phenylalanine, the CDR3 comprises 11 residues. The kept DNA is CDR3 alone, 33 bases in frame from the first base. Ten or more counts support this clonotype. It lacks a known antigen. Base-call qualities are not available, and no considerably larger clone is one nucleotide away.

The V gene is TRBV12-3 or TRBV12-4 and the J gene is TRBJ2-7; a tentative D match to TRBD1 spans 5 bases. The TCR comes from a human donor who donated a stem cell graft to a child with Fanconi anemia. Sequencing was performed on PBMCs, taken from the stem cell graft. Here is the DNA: TGTGCCAGCAGCAAGGGGCGGGAGCAGTACTTC. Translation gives CASSKGREQYF.